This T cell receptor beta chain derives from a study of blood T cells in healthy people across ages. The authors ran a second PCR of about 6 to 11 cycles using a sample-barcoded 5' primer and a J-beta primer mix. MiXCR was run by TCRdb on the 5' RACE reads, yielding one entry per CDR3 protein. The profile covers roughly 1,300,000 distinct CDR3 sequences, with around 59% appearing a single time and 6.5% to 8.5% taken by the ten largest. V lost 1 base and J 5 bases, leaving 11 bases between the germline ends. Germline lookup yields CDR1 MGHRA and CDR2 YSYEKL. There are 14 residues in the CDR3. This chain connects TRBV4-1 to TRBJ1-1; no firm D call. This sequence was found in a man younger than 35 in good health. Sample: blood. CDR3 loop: CASSQGPDGTEAFF. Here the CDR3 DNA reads TGCGCCAGCAGCCAAGGCCCGGACGGAACTGAAGCTTTCTTT.